A selection of T cell receptor beta chains follows, all from one sample in a study of shared clonotypes between healthy human individuals. Clones were read by immunoSEQ multiplex PCR, and TCRdb kept only the in-frame ones, dropping some. The sample includes about 2.1 million clones, 90% to 95% of them seen just once. Material: naive CD8+ T cells from PBMCs. These receptors all stem from a man aged 18 to 29 in good health. Some clones in this sample may be carry-over from other donors' samples. The CDR3 runs from the conserved cysteine through the conserved F or W. Fields, in order: CDR3 length, V gene, D gene, J gene, clone size, CDR3 protein, CDR3 DNA. A D gene is named only where the DNA matches it firmly. Some rows have no size entry. The others give once, few or many, or a class for an expanded clone.

13	TRBV7-9	-	TRBJ1-5	few	CASSLFTGQPQHF	TGTGCCAGCAGCTTATTTACGGGGCAGCCCCAGCATTTT
15	TRBV6-1	TRBD1	TRBJ2-7	once	CASSVNRDSSYEQYF	TGTGCCAGCAGTGTTAACCGGGACAGCTCCTACGAGCAGTACTTC
16	TRBV25-1	-	TRBJ1-2	-	CASSDRGMEGNYGYTF	TGTGCCAGCAGTGACCGAGGAATGGAGGGGAACTATGGCTACACCTTC
13	TRBV6-6	-	TRBJ2-7	-	CASSAEESYEQYF	TGTGCCAGCAGTGCTGAGGAGTCCTACGAGCAGTACTTC
15	TRBV7-9	TRBD1	TRBJ2-4	-	CASSPRGQPVDIQYF	TGTGCCAGCAGCCCAAGGGGACAGCCGGTGGACATTCAGTACTTC
12	TRBV7-9	-	TRBJ2-1	-	CASSPGHNEQFF	TGTGCCAGCAGCCCCGGACACAATGAGCAGTTCTTC
15	TRBV4-3	-	TRBJ1-3	-	CASSQVWSSGNTIYF	TGCGCCAGCAGCCAAGTGTGGTCATCTGGAAACACCATATATTTT
15	TRBV6-1	-	TRBJ2-7	-	CASSEEPVSPYEQYF	TGTGCCAGCAGTGAAGAGCCGGTTTCCCCCTACGAGCAGTACTTC
20	TRBV9	TRBD1	TRBJ2-5	once	CASSVVYSTGDRGQQETQYF	TGTGCCAGCAGCGTAGTCTATTCGACGGGGGACAGGGGGCAACAAGAGACCCAGTACTTC
15	TRBV4-3	TRBD2	TRBJ2-1	-	CASSQGTSASNEQFF	TGCGCCAGCAGCCAAGGGACTAGCGCCTCCAATGAGCAGTTCTTC
14	TRBV9	-	TRBJ2-2	-	CASSVEGRPGELFF	TGTGCCAGCAGCGTAGAGGGGAGGCCCGGGGAGCTGTTTTTT
17	TRBV5-1	TRBD2	TRBJ2-1	-	CASSLGLAGDRRNEQFF	TGCGCCAGCAGCCTCGGACTAGCGGGAGATAGGAGGAATGAGCAGTTCTTC
13	TRBV5-1	TRBD1	TRBJ1-2	-	CASSGDRGWGYTF	TGCGCCAGCAGCGGCGACAGGGGATGGGGCTACACCTTC
14	TRBV4-1	-	TRBJ1-1	-	CASSHHTSGPEAFF	TGCGCCAGCAGCCATCACACCTCAGGACCAGAAGCTTTCTTT
12	TRBV30	-	TRBJ2-7	-	CAWRTDSYEQYF	TGTGCCTGGAGAACGGACTCCTACGAGCAGTACTTC
13	TRBV27	-	TRBJ1-1	-	CASSSVRYTEAFF	TGTGCCAGCAGTTCGGTACGGTACACTGAAGCTTTCTTT
11	TRBV6-6	-	TRBJ1-1	few	CASTQGTEAFF	TGTGCCAGCACACAGGGCACTGAAGCTTTCTTT
12	TRBV12-5	-	TRBJ2-3	-	CASGLDPDTQYF	TGTGCTAGTGGTTTGGATCCAGATACGCAGTATTTT
13	TRBV7-8	-	TRBJ2-7	-	CASSFGQLYEQYF	TGTGCCAGCAGCTTCGGCCAACTTTACGAGCAGTACTTC
13	TRBV27	-	TRBJ2-1	-	CASTLSEGGEQFF	TGTGCCAGCACCCTCTCGGAAGGTGGCGAGCAGTTCTTC
16	TRBV19	-	TRBJ1-3	-	CASSIDRRGTGNTIYF	TGTGCCAGTAGTATAGATCGGAGGGGCACAGGAAACACCATATATTTT
15	TRBV10-1	TRBD1	TRBJ2-1	-	CASSRPGGGFNEQFF	TGCGCCAGCAGCCGACCAGGGGGCGGTTTCAATGAGCAGTTCTTC
15	TRBV2	-	TRBJ1-2	-	CASSGVLGANYGYTF	TGTGCCAGCAGTGGCGTCCTGGGGGCGAACTATGGCTACACCTTC
15	TRBV27	-	TRBJ2-1	once	CASSLSRGSYNEQFF	TGTGCCAGCAGTTTATCGCGGGGCTCCTACAATGAGCAGTTCTTC
13	TRBV4-2	-	TRBJ2-1	once	CASSSRQPNEQFF	TGTGCCAGCAGCTCCCGACAGCCTAATGAGCAGTTCTTC
15	TRBV10-3	TRBD1	TRBJ2-7	-	CAISDTGVLSYEQYF	TGTGCCATCAGTGATACAGGGGTCCTCTCCTACGAGCAGTACTTC
12	TRBV9	-	TRBJ2-1	-	CASSPGSNEQFF	TGTGCCAGCAGCCCAGGTTCCAATGAGCAGTTCTTC
15	TRBV7-9	TRBD1	TRBJ1-1	few	CASSLGQGANTEAFF	TGTGCCAGCAGCTTAGGTCAGGGGGCTAACACTGAAGCTTTCTTT
11	TRBV27	-	TRBJ2-7	-	CATNWGSEQYF	TGTGCCACAAACTGGGGGTCCGAGCAGTACTTC
13	TRBV2	-	TRBJ2-7	-	CASSHGHSYEQYF	TGTGCCAGCAGTCATGGACATTCCTACGAGCAGTACTTC
14	TRBV6-5	-	TRBJ2-2	-	CASSYGPELGELFF	TGTGCCAGCAGTTACGGCCCAGAGCTCGGGGAGCTGTTTTTT
14	TRBV19	TRBD1	TRBJ2-1	-	CASSVGQTNNEQFF	TGTGCCAGTAGTGTGGGACAGACCAACAATGAGCAGTTCTTC
16	TRBV7-2	-	TRBJ2-1	-	CASSLAAGLGDNEQFF	TGTGCCAGCAGCTTAGCTGCGGGATTAGGGGACAATGAGCAGTTCTTC
15	TRBV7-9	-	TRBJ2-5	once	CASSLGRDSQETQYF	TGTGCCAGCAGCTTAGGCCGGGATAGTCAAGAGACCCAGTACTTC
14	TRBV11-2	-	TRBJ1-1	-	CASSLRAGGTEAFF	TGTGCCAGCAGCCTCAGAGCCGGGGGGACTGAAGCTTTCTTT
14	TRBV6-5	-	TRBJ1-1	few	CASSYGRDGTEAFF	TGTGCCAGCAGTTACGGTAGGGATGGCACTGAAGCTTTCTTT
17	TRBV12-5	TRBD2	TRBJ2-1	-	CASGPGVAGVLYNEQFF	TGTGCTAGTGGTCCCGGGGTAGCGGGGGTTCTGTACAATGAGCAGTTCTTC
16	TRBV21-1	-	TRBJ2-3	-	CASSKGGEEASDTQYF	TGTGCCAGCAGCAAAGGGGGTGAGGAGGCTTCAGATACGCAGTATTTT
14	TRBV28	-	TRBJ2-7	-	CASSWGGLGWEQYF	TGTGCCAGCAGTTGGGGCGGTTTAGGGTGGGAGCAGTACTTC